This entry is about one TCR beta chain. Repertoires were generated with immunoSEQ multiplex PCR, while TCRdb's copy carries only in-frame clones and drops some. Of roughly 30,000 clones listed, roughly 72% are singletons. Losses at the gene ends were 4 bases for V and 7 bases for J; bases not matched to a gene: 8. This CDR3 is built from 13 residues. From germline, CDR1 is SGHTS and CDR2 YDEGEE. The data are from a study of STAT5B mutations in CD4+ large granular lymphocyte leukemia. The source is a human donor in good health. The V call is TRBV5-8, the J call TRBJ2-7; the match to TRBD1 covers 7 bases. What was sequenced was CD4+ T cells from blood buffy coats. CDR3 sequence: CASSKGARGEQYF. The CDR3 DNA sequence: TGTGCCAGCAGCAAGGGGGCGCGAGGGGAGCAGTACTTC.